One sample yielded the 26 T cell receptor beta chains listed below, sequenced in a study of T-cell reconstitution after alpha-beta-depleted transplantation in children. Using unique molecular identifiers, the investigators prepared the TCRbeta library. TCRdb processed the PCR reads anew with MiXCR; each CDR3 protein has one entry. In the table there are roughly 220,000 distinct CDR3 sequences, 9.7% of which are singletons. The specimen was PBMCs from the stem cell graft donor, collected from the stem cell graft. Source of these receptors: a human donor who donated a stem cell graft to a child with SCID.

This clonotype appeared many times. The chain combines TRBV5-1 with TRBJ2-3; 8 bases are shared with TRBD2. The CDR3 has 16 residues. Germline CDR1 SGHRS, CDR2 YFSETQ. Trimming at V came to 4 bases and at J to 7 bases, leaving 14 bases not matched to a gene. The CDR3 protein is CASSLRLAGRINTQYF. The CDR3 nucleotides are TGCGCCAGCAGCCTCCGATTAGCGGGGCGAATTAATACGCAGTATTTT.

There are many counts of this clonotype. Written as DNA, the CDR3 is TGTGCCAGCAGTGAACGGGGGTGGGGGAGCAATCAGCCCCAGCATTTT. Its translation: CASSERGWGSNQPQHF. This chain uses TRBV2 with TRBJ1-5, with D perhaps TRBD1 (5 bases). The germline V and J ends were trimmed by 2 bases and 1 base, with 12 bases remaining between them. The germline V gene encodes CDR1 SNHLY and CDR2 FYNNEI. This CDR3 spans 16 amino acids.

This clonotype was counted at least ten times. The J gene is TRBJ1-2, the V gene TRBV6-5, with 7 bases lining up with TRBD1. This CDR3 has 13 residues. With 5 bases clipped from V and 4 bases from J, the junction kept 4 bases outside the gene matches. CDR1 and CDR2 from the germline V gene are MNHEY and SVGAGI. The CDR3 protein is CASSPTGPYGYTF. The CDR3 DNA is TGTGCCAGCAGTCCGACAGGGCCCTATGGCTACACCTTC.

As for this clonotype: Being one base from a much bigger clone, this may be a read error. This chain links TRBV7-9 with TRBJ1-2; D is possibly TRBD1 (6 bases). The CDR3 runs to 14 residues. CDR1 SEHNR and CDR2 FQNEAQ come from the germline V gene (reference sequence). CDR3 loop: CASSLGQGPYGYNF. The CDR3 region has the DNA TGTGCCAGCAGCTTAGGCCAGGGGCCATATGGCTACAACTTC.

As concerns this clonotype: It may be a read error: a sequence one base away is much more abundant. The chain joins TRBV6-2 or TRBV6-3 to TRBJ1-2; possibly TRBD1 for D (6 bases). This CDR3 comprises 12 residues. Germline CDR1 and CDR2: MNHEY and SVGEGT. The CDR3 region is CASTDRNYGYPF. The CDR3, as DNA: TGTGCCAGCACCGACAGGAACTATGGCTACCCCTTC.

This clonotype was picked up many times. The V call is TRBV12-3 or TRBV12-4, the J call TRBJ1-2; 11 positions agree with TRBD1. V was pared by 3 bases and J by 5 bases, with 5 bases of the junction left unmatched. The CDR3 runs 15 residues. DNA of the CDR3: TGTGCCAGCAGTTTCGGGACAGGGGGATGGTATGGCTACACCTTC. Its protein product is CASSFGTGGWYGYTF.

This clonotype was detected many times. The chain recombines TRBV20-1 with TRBJ1-1; maybe TRBD1 (5 bases). CDR3 size: 12 residues. Germline CDR1 and CDR2: DFQATT and SNEGSKA (reference sequence). Trimming removed 6 bases from V and 3 bases from J, with 11 bases in between. This CDR3 is CSARDSYTEAFF. CDR3 bases: TGCAGTGCCCGGGACTCCTACACTGAAGCTTTCTTT.

The chain joins TRBV2 to TRBJ1-2; D is undetermined. From germline, CDR1 is SNHLY and CDR2 FYNNEI. The V gene lost 1 base and the J gene lost 3 bases, with 9 bases spanning the gap. This CDR3 is 14 amino acids long. CDR3 nucleotides: TGTGCCAGCAGTGAAGGGCAGGCGGACTATGGCTACACCTTC. Its protein product is CASSEGQADYGYTF.

The genes are TRBV2 and TRBJ2-5; D may correspond to TRBD1 or TRBD2 (5 bases each). The CDR3 is 11 residues long. The ends were cut back, 9 bases at V and 5 bases at J, with 10 bases in the middle. The germline V gene has CDR1 SNHLY and CDR2 FYNNEI. The CDR3 region has the DNA TGTGCCAGACAAGGGACCGAGACCCAGTACTTC. This encodes CARQGTETQYF. Combining the CDR3 with reference TRBV2 and TRBJ2-5 gives the whole variable domain EPEVTQTPSHQVTQMGQEVILRCVPISNHLYFYWYRQILGQKVEFLVSFYNNEISEKSEIFDDQFSVERPDGSNFTLKIRSTKLEDSAMYFCARQGTETQYFGPGTRLLVL.

The J gene is TRBJ2-7, the V gene TRBV4-1, with 10 bases lining up with TRBD1. CDR1 is MGHRA, CDR2 YSYEKL, per germline. The CDR3 runs 15 residues. Losses at the gene ends were 1 base for V and 4 bases for J; bases not matched to a gene: 4. CDR3 region: CASSQAGTGAYEQYF. CDR3 in DNA: TGCGCCAGCAGCCAAGCCGGGACAGGGGCTTACGAGCAGTACTTC.

A remark on this clonotype: This may stem from a read error, because a much larger clone lies one nucleotide away. The genes are TRBV5-4 and TRBJ1-2; tentatively, D is TRBD1 (6 bases). Germline-derived CDR1 and CDR2 are SGHNT and YYREEE (reference sequence). This CDR3 is 13 amino acids long. CDR3 sequence: CASSLTGAYGDTF. Here the CDR3 DNA reads TGTGCCAGCAGCTTGACGGGGGCCTATGGCGACACCTTC.

This clonotype has ten or more counts. The chain couples TRBV12-3 or TRBV12-4 to TRBJ1-5; D might be TRBD1 (6 bases). This CDR3 spans 13 amino acids. The V and J ends lost 5 bases and 5 bases respectively, with 10 bases between them. The CDR3 DNA reads as TGTGCCAGCAGTCAACAGGGATATCAGCCCCAGCATTTT. Its protein is CASSQQGYQPQHF.

This clonotype has a count of ten or more. V usage is TRBV7-3 and J usage is TRBJ2-1, with 12 bases that match TRBD2. J lost 6 bases, V lost 4 bases, and 16 bases had no gene match. Germline assignment: CDR1 SGHTA and CDR2 FQGTGA. CDR3 size: 19 residues. In DNA, the CDR3 is TGTGCCAGCAGCTCCTCGACTAGCGGGGGTTACCTCTTTCCCAATGAGCAGTTCTTC. It yields the protein CASSSSTSGGYLFPNEQFF. The variable domain in full, with the rest retrieved from reference TRBV7-3 and TRBJ2-1, is GAGVSQTPSNKVTEKGKYVELRCDPISGHTALYWYRQSLGQGPEFLIYFQGTGAADDSGLPNDRFFAVRPEGSVSTLKIQRTERGDSAVYLCASSSSTSGGYLFPNEQFFGPGTRLTVL.

V is TRBV25-1 and J is TRBJ2-1; perhaps TRBD2 as D (5 bases). Germline CDR1 reads MGHDK; CDR2 reads SYGVNS. The CDR3 covers 12 residues. Trimming stripped 6 bases from V and 12 bases from J, with 15 bases between. In nucleotides, the CDR3 is TGTGCCAGCAGCCGACGAGAAGAGGGGCAGTTCTTC. Amino acid sequence: CASSRREEGQFF.

In this sample, this clonotype turned up many times. The chain carries TRBV5-1 and TRBJ1-1; D is possibly TRBD1 (6 bases). Germline loops: CDR1 SGHRS, CDR2 YFSETQ. V was cut by 0 bases and J by 2 bases, with 14 bases left in between. The CDR3 has 16 amino acids. CDR3 protein: CASSLGQANVNTEAFF. The CDR3 bases are TGCGCCAGCAGCTTGGGACAGGCCAACGTAAACACTGAAGCTTTCTTT.

This clonotype has a count of ten or more. The chain links TRBV11-2 to TRBJ1-4, with D unresolved. CDR1 is SGHAT and CDR2 is FQNNGV in the germline V gene. Deletions cut 1 base from V and 6 bases from J, with 12 bases between. CDR3 length: 15 residues. This CDR3 is CASSLVRLGHEKLFF. In DNA form, the CDR3 reads TGTGCCAGCAGCTTAGTTCGCCTAGGACATGAAAAACTGTTTTTT.

This clonotype was seen at least ten times. This rearrangement joins TRBV5-1 to TRBJ2-1, with 10 bases matching TRBD2. The V gene's germline CDR1 is SGHRS and CDR2 YFSETQ. Losses at the gene ends were 0 bases for V and 8 bases for J; bases not matched to a gene: 8. CDR3 length: 16 residues. CDR3 region: CASSLASGGNKDEQFF. CDR3 sequence (DNA): TGCGCCAGCAGCTTGGCTAGCGGGGGTAATAAGGATGAGCAGTTCTTC.

This clonotype was detected ten times or more. At one end, the junction sequence differs from germline, possibly due to a read error. J is TRBJ2-6 and V is TRBV12-3 or TRBV12-4, with 9 nucleotides matching TRBD2. The CDR3 covers 17 residues. The CDR3 protein is CASSLAGFRSGANVLTF. The CDR3 region has the DNA TGTGCCAGCAGTCTAGCGGGGTTTAGGTCTGGGGCCAACGTCCTGACTTTC.

The chain links TRBV20-1 to TRBJ1-6, with D possibly TRBD1 on 5 matching bases. The V gene's germline CDR1 is DFQATT and CDR2 SNEGSKA (reference sequence). The CDR3 sequence is 12 residues long. V lost 4 bases and J 9 bases, leaving 10 bases between the germline ends. As DNA, the CDR3 is TGCAGTGCTAAGGGGCAGGGTTCACCCCTCCACTTT. It is translated as CSAKGQGSPLHF.

There are a few counts of this clonotype. This sequence joins TRBV18 and TRBJ1-4; 10 positions match TRBD1. From germline, CDR1 is KGHSH and CDR2 LQKENI. This CDR3 is built from 16 residues. V lost 0 bases to trimming and J lost 7 bases; unmatched junction nucleotides: 5. CDR3 coding DNA: TGTGCCAGCTCACCACCGGGACAGGGGAGGAGTGAAAAACTGTTTTTT. This encodes CASSPPGQGRSEKLFF.

This clonotype came up many times. The chain has TRBV5-1 and TRBJ2-6; 11 nucleotides match TRBD1. CDR1 is SGHRS, CDR2 YFSETQ, per germline. CDR3 length: 19 amino acids. V shed 3 bases, J shed 3 bases, and the junction held 11 bases outside the gene matches. CDR3 coding DNA: TGCGCCAGCAGCTCCTTGGGCGGGACAGGGGGTTATGGGGCCAACGTCCTGACTTTC. This encodes CASSSLGGTGGYGANVLTF.

This clonotype came up many times. The chain has TRBV6-5 and TRBJ1-2; D is perhaps TRBD1 (6 bases). Germline V gene data show CDR1 as MNHEY and CDR2 as SVGAGI. Trimming stripped 6 bases from V and 6 bases from J, with 20 bases between. The CDR3 sequence is 15 residues long. The CDR3 here is CASSYGYGTLNGYTF. DNA of the CDR3: TGTGCCAGCAGCTACGGCTATGGGACATTAAATGGCTACACCTTC.

This clonotype was observed many times. The genes are TRBV12-3 or TRBV12-4 and TRBJ2-2, with D possibly TRBD1 on 6 matching bases. The length of the CDR3 is 15 residues. V lost 3 bases to trimming and J lost 4 bases, with 12 bases between them. The CDR3 DNA reads as TGTGCCAGCAGTTTCACACAGGGTGGCACCGGGGAGCTGTTTTTT. Its translation: CASSFTQGGTGELFF.

In this sample, this clonotype turned up many times. The CDR3 spells CASSNSDTQYF. The CDR3 region has the DNA TGTGCCAGCAGTAACTCAGATACGCAGTATTTT. The chain joins TRBV12-3 or TRBV12-4 to TRBJ2-3; D unclear. This CDR3 spans 11 amino acids. V lost 5 bases to trimming and J lost 4 bases, with 4 bases between them.

This clonotype was observed at least ten times. V is TRBV28 and J is TRBJ2-3; D is possibly TRBD2 (6 bases). The germline V gene has CDR1 MDHEN and CDR2 SYDVKM. The CDR3 is 14 residues long. Trimming shortened V by 1 base and J by 6 bases, and 11 bases separated the two germline ends. CDR3 in amino acids: CASSLSGAEDTQYF. The CDR3 DNA reads TGTGCCAGCAGTTTATCGGGAGCTGAGGATACGCAGTATTTT.

This clonotype was found many times. This rearrangement joins TRBV7-3 to TRBJ1-1; possibly TRBD1 for D (6 bases). This CDR3 has 14 amino acids. V lost 3 bases to trimming and J lost 11 bases, with 19 bases between them. Germline CDR1 reads SGHTA; CDR2 reads FQGTGA. This chain's CDR3 is CASSLNREPTGAFF. CDR3 in DNA: TGTGCCAGCAGCTTGAACAGGGAACCCACAGGCGCTTTCTTT.